These 2 T cell receptor beta chains were all obtained from the same sample, sequenced in a study of CD8 T cells in Susac syndrome. RNA was extracted with the RNeasy kit, and a quantity of about 0.45 to 1 ug was reverse transcribed using random hexamers. TCRdb passed the immunoSEQ multiplex PCR reads through MiXCR, listing each CDR3 protein once. The sample holds 130,000 to 150,000 distinct CDR3 sequences, 94% seen once. Material for sequencing was CD8+ T cells from PBMCs. Receptors originate from a human donor in good health.

The chain combines TRBV19 with TRBJ1-2; D may be TRBD1 (6 bases). Germline CDR1 LNHDA, CDR2 SQIVND (reference sequence). The CDR3 has 13 residues. V was cut by 3 bases and J by 6 bases, with 11 bases left in between. The CDR3 sequence: CASSIWPGDGYTF. In DNA form, the CDR3 reads TGTGCCAGTAGTATTTGGCCAGGGGATGGCTACACCTTC.

This chain joins TRBV20-1 and TRBJ1-2; 7 nucleotides line up with TRBD1. Germline CDR1 and CDR2: DFQATT and SNEGSKA (reference sequence). The CDR3 spans 11 residues. With V trimmed by 3 bases and J by 8 bases, 3 bases remained unmatched. CDR3 sequence reads: CSARGQKGYTF. Written as DNA, the CDR3 is TGCAGTGCTAGGGGACAGAAGGGCTACACCTTC.